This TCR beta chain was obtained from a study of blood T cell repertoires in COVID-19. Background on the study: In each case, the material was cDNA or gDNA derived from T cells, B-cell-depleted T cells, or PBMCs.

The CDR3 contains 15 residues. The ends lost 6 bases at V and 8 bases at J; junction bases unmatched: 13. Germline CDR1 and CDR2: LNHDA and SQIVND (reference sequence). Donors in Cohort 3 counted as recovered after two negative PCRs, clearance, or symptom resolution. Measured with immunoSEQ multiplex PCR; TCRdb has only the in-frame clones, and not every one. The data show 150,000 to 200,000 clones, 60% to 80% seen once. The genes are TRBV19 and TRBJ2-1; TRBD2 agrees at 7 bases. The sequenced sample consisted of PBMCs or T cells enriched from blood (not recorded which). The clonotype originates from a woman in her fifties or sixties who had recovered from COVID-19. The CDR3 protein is CASRWGGDNRDEQFF. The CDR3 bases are TGTGCCAGTAGGTGGGGAGGGGATAATCGAGATGAGCAGTTCTTC.